These 23 T cell receptor beta chains originate from one sample sequenced in a study of T cells in Graves' hyperthyroidism and ophthalmopathy. The source material, RNA transcripts, was used to amplify TCR beta CDR3 regions. The HTBI primer set served for first-round RT-PCR of the TCR CDR3. TCRdb called the multiplex PCR reads again in MiXCR, with one record for every CDR3 protein. The sample contains about 720,000 distinct CDR3 sequences, about 15% of which appear only once. Sample: blood. These receptors were taken from a man between 18 and 29 years old with Graves' hyperthyroidism.

The V and J genes are TRBV6-5 and TRBJ1-2, with D perhaps TRBD1 (5 bases). This CDR3 region has 14 residues. Germline V gene lookup returns CDR1 MNHEY and CDR2 SVGAGI. The germline V and J ends were trimmed by 0 bases and 4 bases, with 9 bases remaining between them. CDR3 region: CASSYSTEPYGYTF. In DNA, the CDR3 is TGTGCCAGCAGTTACTCGACAGAACCCTATGGCTACACCTTC.

This clonotype was seen a few times. The chain employs TRBV12-3 or TRBV12-4 and TRBJ1-4, with D uncertain. V shed 6 bases and J shed 5 bases, with 10 bases lying between them. This CDR3 comprises 13 residues. The CDR3 sequence is CASSWSENEKLFF. CDR3 sequence (DNA): TGTGCCAGCAGCTGGTCGGAGAATGAAAAACTGTTTTTT.

The chain employs TRBV30 and TRBJ2-1, with D hard to call. Germline assignment: CDR1 GTSNPN and CDR2 SVGIG (reference sequence). V lost 2 bases and J lost 0, with 5 bases in between. The CDR3 length is 13 residues. The CDR3: CAWSPSSYNEQFF. DNA for the CDR3: TGTGCCTGGAGTCCTAGCTCCTACAATGAGCAGTTCTTC. The full variable domain, in which reference TRBV30 and TRBJ2-1 provide the parts outside the CDR3, is SQTIHQWPATLVQPVGSPLSLECTVEGTSNPNLYWYRQAAGRGLQLLFYSVGIGQISSEVPQNLSASRPQDRQFILSSKKLLLSDSGFYLCAWSPSSYNEQFFGPGTRLTVL.

This chain uses TRBV27 with TRBJ2-4; the match to TRBD1 covers 8 bases. Looked up from germline, CDR1 is MNHEY and CDR2 is SMNVEV (reference sequence). V lost 5 bases and J lost 6; bases outside the gene matches: 12. CDR3 size: 16 residues. CDR3 loop: CASSAAGTGGRNIQYF. In DNA, the CDR3 is TGTGCCAGCAGTGCAGCCGGGACAGGTGGGAGAAACATTCAGTACTTC.

This clonotype came up many times. The chain carries TRBV30 and TRBJ1-4; D call uncertain. The V end was cut by 5 bases, the J end by 4 bases, with 5 bases between. Germline V gene lookup returns CDR1 GTSNPN and CDR2 SVGIG (reference sequence). CDR3 length: 11 amino acids. This CDR3 is CAWGINEKLFF. CDR3 nucleotides: TGTGCCTGGGGGATTAATGAAAAACTGTTTTTT.

The chain has TRBV15 and TRBJ2-3, with D unresolved. Germline loops: CDR1 LNHNV, CDR2 YYDKDF (reference sequence). The length of the CDR3 is 10 residues. Trimming shortened V by 8 bases and J by 8 bases, and 8 bases separated the two germline ends. The CDR3: CATRSATQYF. The CDR3 coding sequence is TGTGCCACCCGCTCCGCTACGCAGTATTTT.

This clonotype showed up many times. The J gene is TRBJ2-5, the V gene TRBV12-3 or TRBV12-4, with 8 bases identical to TRBD2. After removal of 6 bases from V and 4 bases from J, the junction contained 13 bases not matched to a gene. This CDR3 region has 16 residues. The CDR3 DNA reads as TGTGCCAGCAGGTCGGCGGATTGGGCGGGAGGAGAGACCCAGTACTTC. Protein: CASRSADWAGGETQYF.

This clonotype was counted many times. V gene TRBV30 combines with J gene TRBJ2-5; weak D call: TRBD1 (5 bases). The V end was cut by 4 bases, the J end by 4 bases, with 10 bases between. The germline V gene encodes CDR1 GTSNPN and CDR2 SVGIG (reference sequence). The CDR3 spans 12 residues. The CDR3 nucleotides are TGTGCCTGGACAGGGTCTGGAGAGACCCAGTACTTC. Translating gives CAWTGSGETQYF.

This clonotype has ten or more counts. V and J are TRBV28 and TRBJ2-5, with D perhaps matching TRBD1 (6 bases). The CDR3 loop spans 17 amino acids. From germline, CDR1 is MDHEN and CDR2 SYDVKM. V dropped 4 bases and J dropped 4 bases, with 22 bases sitting between them. The CDR3 protein is CASSSFRDIRPIETQYF. The CDR3 DNA reads TGTGCCAGCAGTTCTTTCCGGGACATCCGTCCAATAGAGACCCAGTACTTC.

This clonotype was counted at least ten times. The CDR3 region has the DNA TGCGCCAGCAGCCCCGGGACTAGCGGGAGTGGCAGGGGAGATACGCAGTATTTT. This codes for CASSPGTSGSGRGDTQYF. The chain employs TRBV5-1 and TRBJ2-3; TRBD2 matches at 14 bases. The CDR3 totals 18 residues. V shed 4 bases and J 5 bases; nucleotides not matched to a gene: 12. Germline lookup yields CDR1 SGHRS and CDR2 YFSETQ.

There are many counts of this clonotype. The chain employs TRBV7-8 and TRBJ1-5, with 8 positions matching TRBD1. Germline V gene data show CDR1 as SGHVS and CDR2 as FQNEAQ. Trimming took 5 bases from V and 5 from J; bases not matched to a gene: 8. This CDR3 spans 15 amino acids. The CDR3 sequence: CASSPLQGAHQPQHF. The CDR3 bases are TGTGCCAGCAGCCCCCTCCAGGGGGCTCATCAGCCCCAGCATTTT. Together with reference TRBV7-8 and TRBJ1-5, the CDR3 gives the full variable domain: GAGVSQSPRYKVAKRGQDVALRCDPISGHVSLFWYQQALGQGPEFLTYFQNEAQLDKSGLPSDRFFAERPEGSVSTLKIQRTQQEDSAVYLCASSPLQGAHQPQHFGDGTRLSIL.

This clonotype came up many times. The J gene is TRBJ2-5, the V gene TRBV6-6, with D maybe TRBD2 (7 bases). From germline, CDR1 is MNHNY and CDR2 SVGAGI (reference sequence). Between the trimmed V and J ends, which lost 2 bases and 5 bases, there was a span of 21 bases. The CDR3 runs to 17 residues. Written as DNA, the CDR3 is TGTGCCAGCAGTTACAGGGGGGCGGGAGCCCTCGGGGAGACCCAGTACTTC. This codes for CASSYRGAGALGETQYF.

This clonotype turned up a few times. The rearrangement links TRBV7-6 to TRBJ1-1, with D perhaps TRBD1 (5 bases). Trimming left V 2 bases short and J 0 bases short, with 10 bases between. Per the germline V gene, CDR1 is SGHVS and CDR2 is FNYEAQ. The CDR3 contains 15 residues. CDR3 coding DNA: TGTGCCAGCAGCTTACTCGGCAGGGTGAACACTGAAGCTTTCTTT. Its translation is CASSLLGRVNTEAFF.

The sample holds many counts of this clonotype. The V call is TRBV7-9, the J call TRBJ2-7; D gene uncertain. CDR1 and CDR2 from the germline V gene are SEHNR and FQNEAQ (reference sequence). CDR3 length equals 15 residues. V lost 5 bases and J 0 bases, leaving 14 bases between the germline ends. In DNA, the CDR3 is TGTGCCAGCAGCCCAACCGACGCGAGCTCCTACGAGCAGTACTTC. Encoded protein: CASSPTDASSYEQYF.

This clonotype was detected a few times. The junction shows a germline mismatch at one end, possibly a read error. The J gene is TRBJ2-2, the V gene TRBV10-3; a weak D match, TRBD2 (5 bases). This CDR3 spans 12 amino acids. CDR1 and CDR2 (germline): ENHRY, SYGVKD. As DNA, the CDR3 is TGTGCCATCCCGAGCGGCACCGGGGAGCTGTCTTTT. The encoded protein is CAIPSGTGELSF.

This clonotype was seen repeatedly, ten times or more. V usage is TRBV12-3 or TRBV12-4 and J usage is TRBJ2-7; tentative D call: TRBD2 (6 bases). The CDR3 loop spans 12 amino acids. In nucleotides, the CDR3 is TGTGCGGCGAGGGGACTTACCTACGAGCAGTACTTC. Translated, it gives CAARGLTYEQYF.

This chain joins TRBV5-1 and TRBJ2-2, with 13 bases matching TRBD2. CDR3 length: 16 amino acids. Germline-derived CDR1 and CDR2 are SGHRS and YFSETQ. After removal of 4 bases from V and 9 bases from J, the junction contained 9 bases not matched to a gene. In nucleotides, the CDR3 is TGCGCCAGCAGCCTCGGACTAGCGGGAGAGCTGAGGGAGCTGTTTTTT. Encoded protein: CASSLGLAGELRELFF.

Ten or more counts support this clonotype. J is TRBJ2-1 and V is TRBV28, with 11 positions matching TRBD1. The CDR3 has 14 residues. The J segment lost 10 bases and the V segment lost 9 bases, leaving 11 bases of the junction unmatched. The germline gives CDR1 MDHEN, CDR2 SYDVKM. CDR3 residues: CASAGQGVPREQFF. The CDR3 nucleotides read TGTGCCAGTGCGGGACAGGGGGTCCCCAGGGAGCAGTTCTTC.

This clonotype occurred many times. The chain is built from TRBV6-2 or TRBV6-3 and TRBJ2-5; either TRBD1 or TRBD2 may fit D (5 bases each). This CDR3 is built from 15 residues. Trimming removed 2 bases at V and 5 bases at J, with 15 bases between. Germline loops: CDR1 MNHEY, CDR2 SVGEGT. The CDR3 here is CASSYPGQGGETQYF. Written as DNA, the CDR3 is TGTGCCAGCAGTTACCCGGGGCAGGGCGGGGAGACCCAGTACTTC.

This clonotype has just a few counts. The chain is built from TRBV18 and TRBJ1-5, with D hard to call. This CDR3 has 15 amino acids. Trimming shortened V by 2 bases and J by 5 bases, and 13 bases separated the two germline ends. Germline CDR1 and CDR2: KGHSH and LQKENI. CDR3 protein: CASSPGPGRDQPQHF. CDR3 in DNA: TGTGCCAGCTCACCAGGGCCAGGTCGGGATCAGCCCCAGCATTTT.

This clonotype showed up just a few times. V and J are TRBV28 and TRBJ2-6; TRBD1 aligns across 9 bases. The V gene's germline CDR1 is MDHEN and CDR2 SYDVKM. The CDR3 runs to 17 residues. Trimming cost V 4 bases and J 0 bases; bases outside gene matches: 4. The CDR3 loop reads CASSSGTGSSGANVLTF. CDR3 bases: TGTGCCAGCAGTTCCGGGACAGGGTCCTCTGGGGCCAACGTCCTGACTTTC. The full variable domain, completed using reference TRBV28 and TRBJ2-6, is DVKVTQSSRYLVKRTGEKVFLECVQDMDHENMFWYRQDPGLGLRLIYFSYDVKMKEKGDIPEGYSVSREKKERFSLILESASTNQTSMYLCASSSGTGSSGANVLTFGAGSRLTVL.

This clonotype has only a few counts. The chain is built from TRBV7-2 and TRBJ1-1; no clear D gene. The CDR3 loop spans 15 amino acids. V lost 5 bases to trimming and J lost 4 bases, with 17 bases between them. Germline loops: CDR1 SGHTA, CDR2 FQGNSA. The CDR3 protein is CASSPRTGWGTEAFF. The CDR3 nucleotides read TGTGCCAGCAGCCCCCGGACGGGTTGGGGCACTGAAGCTTTCTTT.

This sequence joins TRBV7-3 and TRBJ2-6; D gene ambiguous. Germline lookup yields CDR1 SGHTA and CDR2 FQGTGA. V lost 3 bases to trimming and J lost 1 base, with 4 bases between them. CDR3 length equals 14 residues. This CDR3 is CASSFASGANVLTF. CDR3 sequence (DNA): TGTGCCAGCAGCTTTGCATCTGGGGCCAACGTCCTGACTTTC.